Listed here are 15 T cell receptor beta chains from one sample, sequenced in a study of shared clonotypes between healthy human individuals. Profiled with immunoSEQ multiplex PCR; TCRdb holds only in-frame clones, not every one. The sample lists over 1.5 million clones, under 99% occurring once. The sequenced material came from naive CD4+ T cells sorted from blood. Noted subset: CD45RA+ positively selected. The receptors originated from a man aged 25-45 years in good health.

In DNA, the CDR3 is TGTGCCACCATCCCGGCGGGGGCCTACGAGCAGTACTTC. Translated, it gives CATIPAGAYEQYF. This chain joins TRBV2 and TRBJ2-7; 7 nucleotides line up with TRBD2. V lost 10 bases to trimming and J lost 2 bases; unmatched junction nucleotides: 8. The CDR3 is 13 residues long. The germline V gene has CDR1 SNHLY and CDR2 FYNNEI. Full variable domain (outside the CDR3, taken from reference TRBV2 and TRBJ2-7): EPEVTQTPSHQVTQMGQEVILRCVPISNHLYFYWYRQILGQKVEFLVSFYNNEISEKSEIFDDQFSVERPDGSNFTLKIRSTKLEDSAMYFCATIPAGAYEQYFGPGTRLTVT.

The chain combines TRBV7-6 with TRBJ2-1; TRBD2 agrees at 14 bases. J lost 5 bases, V lost 5 bases, and 8 bases had no gene match. Germline loops: CDR1 SGHVS, CDR2 FNYEAQ. The CDR3 is 17 residues long. In DNA form, the CDR3 reads TGTGCCAGCAGCCGCCTCGGGACTAGCGGGAGAGACAATGAGCAGTTCTTC. Translated: CASSRLGTSGRDNEQFF.

V is TRBV9 and J is TRBJ1-2; D uncertain. The CDR3 sequence is 19 residues long. Germline CDR1 reads SGDLS; CDR2 reads YYNGEE. Trimming cost V 2 bases and J 1 base, with 24 bases left between them. CDR3 sequence reads: CASSVGRRSGDGVNYGYTF. The CDR3 DNA is TGTGCCAGCAGCGTTGGACGAAGATCAGGCGACGGCGTTAACTATGGCTACACCTTC.

This chain links TRBV5-6 with TRBJ2-1; possible D gene TRBD1, 5 bases. The CDR3 is made up of 16 amino acids. V was pared by 2 bases and J by 6 bases, with 18 bases between. Germline V gives CDR1 SGHDT, CDR2 YYEEEE. The DNA of the CDR3 is TGTGCCAGCAGCTTACAAGGGGCCTCTGGGCCCAATGAGCAGTTCTTC. Its translation: CASSLQGASGPNEQFF.

J is TRBJ2-2 and V is TRBV5-4; 10 positions agree with TRBD2. This CDR3 is 18 amino acids long. Germline CDR1 reads SGHNT; CDR2 reads YYREEE (reference sequence). V shed 0 bases, J shed 0 bases, and the junction held 5 bases outside the gene matches. The CDR3 reads CASSLESSGRPNTGELFF. The CDR3 DNA reads TGTGCCAGCAGCTTGGAGTCTAGCGGGAGACCGAACACCGGGGAGCTGTTTTTT.

CDR3 DNA: TGTGCCAGCAGCCGGGGGGGCCGAGGGGCAGATACGCAGTATTTT. This codes for CASSRGGRGADTQYF. The chain links TRBV14 to TRBJ2-3, with TRBD2 as a possible D gene (7 bases). The CDR3 runs to 15 residues. Trimming cost V 4 bases and J 4 bases, with 15 bases left between them. Germline V gene sequence: CDR1 SGHDN, CDR2 FVKESK.

CDR3 protein: CASQTGAAGPYEQYF. As DNA, the CDR3 is TGTGCCAGCCAAACGGGGGCAGCGGGACCCTACGAGCAGTACTTC. V is TRBV18 and J is TRBJ2-7, with TRBD2 as a possible D gene (7 bases). This CDR3 is 15 amino acids long. V lost 8 bases, J lost 2 bases, and 19 bases lay in between. Germline CDR1 reads KGHSH; CDR2 reads LQKENI.

This chain links TRBV29-1 with TRBJ1-2; maybe TRBD1 (6 bases). V dropped 3 bases and J dropped 1 base, with 12 bases sitting between them. This CDR3 is 14 amino acids long. Germline V gene sequence: CDR1 SQVTM, CDR2 ANQGSEA. This CDR3 reads CSVDGDTFNYGYTF. The DNA for the CDR3 is TGCAGCGTTGATGGGGACACTTTTAACTATGGCTACACCTTC.

As concerns this clone: In the same sample, other DNA sequences code for this CDR3. The chain carries TRBV7-2 and TRBJ1-5, with D tentatively TRBD1 (5 bases). Trimming shortened V by 0 bases and J by 2 bases, and 5 bases separated the two germline ends. Germline V lookup: CDR1 SGHTA, CDR2 FQGNSA. The CDR3 length is 14 residues. CDR3 loop: CASSLAGGNQPQHF. CDR3 coding DNA: TGTGCCAGCAGCTTAGCAGGGGGCAATCAGCCCCAGCATTTT.

The chain uses TRBV5-1 and TRBJ2-7; 9 bases map to TRBD2. CDR3 length: 16 residues. CDR1 is SGHRS, CDR2 YFSETQ, per germline. V shed 4 bases and J 4 bases; nucleotides not matched to a gene: 12. DNA of the CDR3: TGCGCCAGCAGCCCGGGTCCGCGGGAGGGCGGTTACGAGCAGTACTTC. It yields the protein CASSPGPREGGYEQYF.

This chain uses TRBV19 with TRBJ1-5, with a weak D call TRBD1 (6 bases). Germline V CDR1 and CDR2: LNHDA, SQIVND (reference sequence). Trimming took off 6 bases at V and 1 base at J, with 13 bases between the two ends. The CDR3 is 15 residues long. CDR3 sequence reads: CASRSLDRSNQPQHF. CDR3 DNA sequence: TGTGCCAGTAGATCTCTAGACAGGAGCAATCAGCCCCAGCATTTT.

The chain joins TRBV5-1 to TRBJ2-1; perhaps TRBD2 as D (6 bases). CDR3 size: 16 residues. V lost 6 bases to trimming and J lost 5 bases, with 21 bases between them. Germline-derived CDR1 and CDR2 are SGHRS and YFSETQ. The CDR3 DNA is TGCGCCAGCACGTTCAGCCCCGGGAGTCTTAACAATGAGCAGTTCTTC. This translates into CASTFSPGSLNNEQFF.

The chain combines TRBV9 with TRBJ1-4; 11 bases agree with TRBD1. The CDR3 totals 16 residues. Germline assignment: CDR1 SGDLS and CDR2 YYNGEE. The V segment lost 1 base and the J segment 7 bases; nucleotides outside the gene matches: 6. The CDR3 is CASSVRAGTGGEKLFF. The DNA for the CDR3 is TGTGCCAGCAGCGTAAGGGCCGGGACAGGGGGTGAAAAACTGTTTTTT.

This clone showed up just once. The V gene is TRBV7-2, the J gene TRBJ2-7, with 8 bases that match TRBD2. CDR1 and CDR2 from the germline V gene are SGHTA and FQGNSA. This CDR3 has 18 amino acids. Trimming cost V 5 bases and J 0 bases; bases outside gene matches: 15. The CDR3 sequence: CASSPSPPGLGSSYEQYF. The CDR3 DNA sequence: TGTGCCAGCAGCCCTAGCCCTCCGGGACTAGGGAGCTCCTACGAGCAGTACTTC. The whole variable domain, remainder taken from reference TRBV7-2 and TRBJ2-7, is GAGVSQSPSNKVTEKGKDVELRCDPISGHTALYWYRQSLGQGLEFLIYFQGNSAPDKSGLPSDRFSAERTGGSVSTLTIQRTQQEDSAVYLCASSPSPPGLGSSYEQYFGPGTRLTVT.

V gene TRBV6-6 combines with J gene TRBJ2-5, with D possibly TRBD2 on 6 matching bases. The V gene lost 0 bases and the J gene lost 5 bases, with 10 bases spanning the gap. The length of the CDR3 is 14 residues. The germline V gene encodes CDR1 MNHNY and CDR2 SVGAGI (reference sequence). Here the CDR3 DNA reads TGTGCCAGCAGTTACTCACTAGCTGGTGAGACCCAGTACTTC. Its protein product is CASSYSLAGETQYF.